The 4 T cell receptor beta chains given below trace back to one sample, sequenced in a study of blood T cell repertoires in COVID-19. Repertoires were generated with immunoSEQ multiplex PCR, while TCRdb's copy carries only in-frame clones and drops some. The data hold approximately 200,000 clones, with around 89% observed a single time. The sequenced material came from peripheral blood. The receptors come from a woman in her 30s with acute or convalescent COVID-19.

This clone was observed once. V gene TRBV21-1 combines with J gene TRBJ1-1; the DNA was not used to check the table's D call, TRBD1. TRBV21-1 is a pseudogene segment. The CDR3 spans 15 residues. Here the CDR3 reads CASRPFDRVGTEAFF. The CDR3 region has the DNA TGTGCCAGCCGACCCTTCGACAGGGTAGGGACTGAAGCTTTCTTT.

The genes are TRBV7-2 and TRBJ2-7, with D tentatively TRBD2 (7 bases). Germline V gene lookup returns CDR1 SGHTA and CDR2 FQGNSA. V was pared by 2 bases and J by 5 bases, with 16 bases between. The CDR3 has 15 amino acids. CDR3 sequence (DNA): TGTGCCAGCAGCTTACGGGGGCGGGAGAGGCACGAGCAGTACTTC. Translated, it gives CASSLRGRERHEQYF.

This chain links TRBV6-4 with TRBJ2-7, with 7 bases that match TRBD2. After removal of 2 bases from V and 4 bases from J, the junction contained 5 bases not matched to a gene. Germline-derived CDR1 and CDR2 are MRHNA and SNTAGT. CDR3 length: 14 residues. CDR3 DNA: TGTGCCAGCAGTGACAGGCTAGCGGTTTACGAGCAGTACTTC. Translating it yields CASSDRLAVYEQYF.

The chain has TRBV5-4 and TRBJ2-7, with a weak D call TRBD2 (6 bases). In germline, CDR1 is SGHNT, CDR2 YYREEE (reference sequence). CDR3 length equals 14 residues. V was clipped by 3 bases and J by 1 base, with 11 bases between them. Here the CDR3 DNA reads TGTGCCAGCAGCTCCCCGGGACTTTCCTACGAGCAGTACTTC. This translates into CASSSPGLSYEQYF.